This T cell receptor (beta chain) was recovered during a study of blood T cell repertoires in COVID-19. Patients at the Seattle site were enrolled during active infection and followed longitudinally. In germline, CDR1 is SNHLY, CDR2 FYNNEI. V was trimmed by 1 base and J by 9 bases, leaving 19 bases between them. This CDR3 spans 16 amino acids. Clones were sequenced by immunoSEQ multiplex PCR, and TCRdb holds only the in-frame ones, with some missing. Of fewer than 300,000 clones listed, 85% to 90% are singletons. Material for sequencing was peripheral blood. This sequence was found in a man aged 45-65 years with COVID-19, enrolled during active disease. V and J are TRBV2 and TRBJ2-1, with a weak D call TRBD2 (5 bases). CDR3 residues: CASSEDGMGIRFEQFF. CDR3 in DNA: TGTGCCAGCAGTGAAGACGGGATGGGCATTAGGTTTGAGCAGTTCTTC.